This T cell receptor (beta chain) is drawn from a study of circulating and synovial CD4+ cells in juvenile arthritis. On this clone: Antigen: not known.

Broader study findings: These repertoires were less diverse than bulk blood CD4 repertoires. These blood cells shared more CDR3 sequences with synovium than bulk blood.

CDR3 length equals 16 residues. Losses at the gene ends were 0 bases for V and 2 bases for J; bases not matched to a gene: 3. Germline CDR1 and CDR2: MNHEY and SVGAGI. Data came from immunoSEQ multiplex PCR; TCRdb stores just in-frame clones and leaves some out. The sample gives 39,000 or so clones, 90% to 95% of which show up once; less than 0.8% is in the top ten. The chain carries TRBV6-5 and TRBJ2-7, with 11 bases matching TRBD2. Sequencing input: CD4+ T cells from blood. This sequence was found in a human donor with juvenile idiopathic arthritis. The CDR3 is CASSYSPGLAAYEQYF. CDR3 bases: TGTGCCAGCAGTTACTCGCCGGGACTAGCGGCCTACGAGCAGTACTTC.